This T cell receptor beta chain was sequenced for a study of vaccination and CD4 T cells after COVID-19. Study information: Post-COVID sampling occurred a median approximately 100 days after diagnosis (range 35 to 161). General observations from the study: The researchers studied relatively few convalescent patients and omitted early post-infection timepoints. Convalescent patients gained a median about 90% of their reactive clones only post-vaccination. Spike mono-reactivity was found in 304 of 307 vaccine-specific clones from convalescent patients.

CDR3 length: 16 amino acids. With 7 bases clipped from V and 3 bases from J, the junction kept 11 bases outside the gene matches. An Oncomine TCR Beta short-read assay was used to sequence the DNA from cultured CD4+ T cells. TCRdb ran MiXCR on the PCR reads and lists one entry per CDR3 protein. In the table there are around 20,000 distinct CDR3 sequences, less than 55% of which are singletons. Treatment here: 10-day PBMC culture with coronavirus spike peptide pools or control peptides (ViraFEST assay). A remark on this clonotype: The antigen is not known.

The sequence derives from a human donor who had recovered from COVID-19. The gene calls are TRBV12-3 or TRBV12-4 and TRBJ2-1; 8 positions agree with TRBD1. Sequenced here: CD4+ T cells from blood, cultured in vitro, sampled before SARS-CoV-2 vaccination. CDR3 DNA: TGTGCCAGCACAACGGGTCAGGGGGCAATCTACAATGAGCAGTTCTTC. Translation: CASTTGQGAIYNEQFF.